This T cell receptor beta chain was found in a study of blood T cell repertoires in COVID-19. Study in general: Samples representing acute and convalescent COVID-19 were sourced from the United States, Italy and Spain. The cDNA or gDNA used as material had been derived from T cells, B-cell-depleted T cells, or PBMCs.

The CDR3 is made up of 13 amino acids. Trimming shortened V by 2 bases and J by 8 bases, and 9 bases separated the two germline ends. Germline V lookup: CDR1 MNHEY, CDR2 SMNVEV (reference sequence). Only in-frame clones appear in the TCRdb table, and some are missing; sequencing was by immunoSEQ multiplex PCR. The sample shows 150,000 or so clones, just over 90% of them seen only once. The source of this sequence is a man younger than 35 with acute or convalescent COVID-19. This chain links TRBV27 with TRBJ1-4; possible D gene TRBD1, 6 bases. Sequenced input: peripheral blood. Written as DNA, the CDR3 is TGTGCCAGCAGTTTAGACAGGAGGGAAAAACTGTTTTTT. Translating gives CASSLDRREKLFF. The entire variable domain, with the rest obtained from reference TRBV27 and TRBJ1-4, is as follows: EAQVTQNPRYLITVTGKKLTVTCSQNMNHEYMSWYRQDPGLGLRQIYYSMNVEVTDKGDVPEGYKVSRKEKRNFPLILESPSPNQTSLYFCASSLDRREKLFFGSGTQLSVL.